What follows are 6 T cell receptor beta chains derived from one specimen sequenced in a study of read filtering for tumor transcriptome and immune sequencing. Molecular barcoded adaptors covering alpha/delta and beta/gamma chains were used on roughly 400 ng RNA. TCRdb fed the reads into MiXCR, producing one record per CDR3 protein. The table records 85,000 or so distinct CDR3 sequences, 10% to 15% of them present only once. Sequencing was carried out using a population of CD138-negative cells sorted from bone marrow. The receptors originated from a donor aged 40 or over with multiple myeloma.

This clonotype has ten or more counts. V is TRBV12-3 or TRBV12-4 and J is TRBJ2-7; maybe TRBD2 (5 bases). Deletions cut 7 bases from V and 5 bases from J, with 12 bases between. The CDR3 length is 12 residues. The CDR3 DNA reads TGTGCCAGCATGATAGAGGAGGACGAGCAGTACTTC. It translates to CASMIEEDEQYF.

As regards this clonotype: Being one base from a much bigger clone, this may be a read error. The chain carries TRBV12-3 or TRBV12-4 and TRBJ2-2; 12 bases are shared with TRBD2. The CDR3 sequence is 17 residues long. For the CDR3, the DNA is TGTGCCAGCAGCCAAACTAGGACTAGCGGGAACACCGGGGAGCCGTTTTTT. Residues: CASSQTRTSGNTGEPFF.

This clonotype has ten or more counts. The CDR3 region has the DNA TGCGCCAGCAGTCCCCTGATTGCGGGAGGGATCACAGATACGCAGTATTTT. Protein: CASSPLIAGGITDTQYF. This sequence joins TRBV5-1 and TRBJ2-3, with TRBD2 identical over 9 bases. Germline CDR1 is SGHRS and CDR2 is YFSETQ. CDR3 length: 17 amino acids. J gave up 2 bases and V 5 bases, and 12 bases lay outside the gene matches.

This clonotype was seen ten or more times. The V call is TRBV5-1, the J call TRBJ2-5, with 7 bases identical to TRBD1. There are 15 residues in the CDR3. Germline values: CDR1 SGHRS, CDR2 YFSETQ. V shed 3 bases, J shed 0 bases, and the junction held 5 bases outside the gene matches. Here the CDR3 DNA reads TGCGCCAGCAGCTGGGGACAGTCTCACCAAGAGACCCAGTACTTC. Encoded protein: CASSWGQSHQETQYF.

On this clonotype itself: This could be a read error, since a much larger clone is one nucleotide away. This CDR3 fails to terminate in the conserved phenylalanine or tryptophan, so it likely reflects a read error. The gene calls are TRBV29-1 and TRBJ2-3; no clear D gene. With 7 bases removed from V and 2 bases from J, the gap between germline ends came to 19 bases. This CDR3 has 15 amino acids. The germline CDR1 and CDR2 sequences are SQVTM and ANQGSEA. In nucleotides, the CDR3 is TGCAGCGCTCCCCCCTCCGCCCATACCACAGATACGCAGTATCTT. Protein product: CSAPPSAHTTDTQYL.

This clonotype was observed many times. V and J are TRBV20-1 and TRBJ2-3, with D perhaps matching TRBD1 or TRBD2 (6 bases each). The germline V gene encodes CDR1 DFQATT and CDR2 SNEGSKA (reference sequence). Trimming stripped 0 bases from V and 4 bases from J, with 14 bases between. The CDR3 length is 15 residues. The CDR3 region is CSARELGGGPDTQYF. The CDR3 DNA reads as TGCAGTGCTAGAGAGTTGGGTGGGGGGCCAGATACGCAGTATTTT.